The next 16 T cell receptor beta chains were all read from a single sample in a study of T cell changes during pregnancy in multiple sclerosis. Sequencing used immunoSEQ multiplex PCR; TCRdb keeps in-frame clones, though not all of them. Of 65,000 to 90,000 clones in the sample, about 90% are singletons; the top ten hold almost 0.3%. Sequencing was performed on CD4+ T cells from peripheral blood mononuclear cells, taken after pregnancy. Receptors were obtained from a female donor with multiple sclerosis, enrolled in a pregnancy study.

The CDR3 is CASSNGRYGYTF. For the CDR3, the DNA is TGCGCCAGCAGCAACGGGAGGTATGGCTACACCTTC. V is TRBV5-1 and J is TRBJ1-2, with no clear D. V was clipped by 4 bases and J by 5 bases, with 9 bases between them. The CDR3 length is 12 residues. Germline V gene sequence: CDR1 SGHRS, CDR2 YFSETQ.

A single count supports this clone. The chain has TRBV30 and TRBJ1-5; D is possibly TRBD1 (5 bases). V lost 0 bases and J lost 5, with 11 bases in between. Germline V gene data show CDR1 as GTSNPN and CDR2 as SVGIG (reference sequence). The CDR3 sequence is 14 residues long. CDR3 in amino acids: CAWSVGVVDQPQHF. CDR3 nucleotides: TGTGCCTGGAGTGTAGGGGTCGTTGATCAGCCCCAGCATTTT.

The chain links TRBV6-5 to TRBJ1-1, with unresolved D. The V end lost 6 bases, the J end lost 4 bases, and 18 bases lay between the germline ends. Germline V CDR1 and CDR2: MNHEY, SVGAGI. The CDR3 runs to 15 residues. The CDR3: CASSIFSGGGTEAFF. The CDR3 DNA sequence: TGTGCCAGCAGCATCTTTTCCGGAGGCGGCACTGAAGCTTTCTTT.

The chain links TRBV7-2 to TRBJ2-7; 10 bases fit TRBD2. CDR1 is SGHTA, CDR2 FQGNSA, per germline. CDR3 length: 15 residues. Trimming at V came to 5 bases and at J to 2 bases, leaving 6 bases not matched to a gene. DNA for the CDR3: TGTGCCAGCAGCACCAGGACTAGCGGCCCCTACGAGCAGTACTTC. Translated, it gives CASSTRTSGPYEQYF.

This chain uses TRBV21-1 with TRBJ2-5; the DNA was not used to check the table's D call, TRBD1. TRBV21-1 is labeled a pseudogene. This CDR3 has 14 amino acids. The CDR3 is CASSYTGTEETQYF. CDR3 DNA sequence: TGTGCCAGCAGTTACACCGGGACAGAAGAGACCCAGTACTTC.

The CDR3 DNA is TGTGCCTGGAGCCATCCGACTAGCGGTAGCACAGATACGCAGTATTTT. Protein product: CAWSHPTSGSTDTQYF. The V call is TRBV30, the J call TRBJ2-3, with TRBD2 matching 9 bases. The CDR3 runs to 16 residues. Germline V gene data show CDR1 as GTSNPN and CDR2 as SVGIG (reference sequence). Germline trimming cut 3 bases from V and 0 bases from J; bases unmatched to any gene: 7.

This chain connects TRBV18 to TRBJ1-4; 11 bases are shared with TRBD1. The CDR3 totals 15 residues. Looked up from germline, CDR1 is KGHSH and CDR2 is LQKENI. J lost 6 bases, V lost 2 bases, and 2 bases had no gene match. The CDR3 DNA reads as TGTGCCAGCTCACCATTGGGACAGGGGGATGAAAAACTGTTTTTT. Protein product: CASSPLGQGDEKLFF.

The rearrangement uses TRBV10-2 and TRBJ1-5; 8 bases are shared with TRBD1. The junction had 6 bases not matched to a gene; V was cut back by 0 bases and J by 2 bases. The CDR3 is 17 amino acids. The germline CDR1 and CDR2 sequences are WSHSY and SAAADI. The CDR3: CASSESNNRGGNQPQHF. CDR3 nucleotides: TGCGCCAGCAGTGAGTCGAACAACAGGGGGGGCAATCAGCCCCAGCATTTT.

The rearrangement joins TRBV5-8 to TRBJ2-5, with D maybe TRBD2 (5 bases). V was trimmed by 0 bases and J by 7 bases, leaving 7 bases between them. CDR1 and CDR2 (germline): SGHTS, YDEGEE. The CDR3 runs 12 residues. Written as DNA, the CDR3 is TGTGCCAGCAGCTTGGTGAGGGCGACCCAGTACTTC. It specifies CASSLVRATQYF.

The rearrangement links TRBV19 to TRBJ2-1; 10 nucleotides line up with TRBD2. V shed 10 bases and J 0 bases; nucleotides not matched to a gene: 12. This CDR3 contains 17 residues. Germline CDR1 is LNHDA and CDR2 is SQIVND (reference sequence). The DNA for the CDR3 is TGTGCCACTACGCCCAGCGGGGGGGCCAGCTCCTACAATGAGCAGTTCTTC. The encoded protein is CATTPSGGASSYNEQFF.

The CDR3 here is CATSREGGSSTDTQYF. CDR3 sequence (DNA): TGTGCCACCAGCAGAGAGGGCGGGAGTAGCACAGATACGCAGTATTTT. This chain joins TRBV15 and TRBJ2-3; TRBD2 agrees at 7 bases. V shed 0 bases, J shed 0 bases, and the junction held 3 bases outside the gene matches. The germline gives CDR1 LNHNV, CDR2 YYDKDF (reference sequence). The CDR3 sequence is 16 residues long.

The chain carries TRBV6-6 and TRBJ1-1; a weak D match, TRBD1 (5 bases). This CDR3 region has 12 residues. Germline V gene data show CDR1 as MNHNY and CDR2 as SVGAGI (reference sequence). V was shortened by 9 bases and J by 7 bases, with 15 bases between the two germline ends. The CDR3 loop reads CASSHSTGEAFF. The CDR3, as DNA: TGTGCCAGTTCACACTCTACAGGTGAAGCTTTCTTT.

The chain combines TRBV11-2 with TRBJ2-3, with 7 bases that match TRBD1. From germline, CDR1 is SGHAT and CDR2 FQNNGV. After removal of 1 base from V and 10 bases from J, the junction contained 8 bases not matched to a gene. The CDR3 contains 14 residues. The CDR3 DNA reads as TGTGCCAGCAGCTTAGCTACTGACAGGGTGGCGCAGTATTTT. It is translated as CASSLATDRVAQYF.

The chain couples TRBV27 to TRBJ2-7; 10 positions agree with TRBD2. Trimming took 3 bases from V and 3 from J; bases not matched to a gene: 2. Germline-derived CDR1 and CDR2 are MNHEY and SMNVEV (reference sequence). There are 14 residues in the CDR3. CDR3 DNA: TGTGCCAGCAGTTTCCTAGCGGGGGACTACGAGCAGTACTTC. Translated, it gives CASSFLAGDYEQYF.

The rearrangement joins TRBV7-9 to TRBJ1-2, with 9 bases identical to TRBD1. Germline CDR1 and CDR2: SEHNR and FQNEAQ (reference sequence). The trim removed 4 bases at V and 2 bases at J, leaving 5 bases unmatched. The CDR3 runs 15 residues. CDR3 in amino acids: CASSSQGQGNYGYTF. CDR3 DNA: TGTGCCAGCAGCTCACAAGGACAGGGGAACTATGGCTACACCTTC.

The V call is TRBV28, the J call TRBJ1-1, with TRBD1 identical over 9 bases. Germline V lookup: CDR1 MDHEN, CDR2 SYDVKM. J gave up 3 bases and V 5 bases, and 1 base lay outside the gene matches. The CDR3 spans 13 residues. CDR3 sequence: CASSRTGDTEAFF. The CDR3 region has the DNA TGTGCCAGCAGTCGGACAGGGGACACTGAAGCTTTCTTT. Full variable domain (rest looked up from reference TRBV28 and TRBJ1-1): DVKVTQSSRYLVKRTGEKVFLECVQDMDHENMFWYRQDPGLGLRLIYFSYDVKMKEKGDIPEGYSVSREKKERFSLILESASTNQTSMYLCASSRTGDTEAFFGQGTRLTVV.